This paragraph reports one T cell receptor beta chain. These data originate in a study of cytomegalovirus exposure and HLA in healthy donors. In the PCR, 60 Vbeta and 13 Jbeta primers were used. Libraries were prepared by immunoSEQ multiplex PCR; TCRdb keeps only in-frame clonotypes and omits some of them. The sample has 150,000 or so clones. The germline CDR1 and CDR2 sequences are MDHEN and SYDVKM. The CDR3 has 14 amino acids. V lost 5 bases, J lost 3 bases, and 11 bases lay in between. The sequence was obtained from a woman in her thirties or forties in good health and CMV-seropositive. Input material: PBMCs. The chain recombines TRBV28 with TRBJ2-1, with D perhaps TRBD1 (6 bases). The CDR3 is CASSPAGVYNEQFF. Written as DNA, the CDR3 is TGTGCCAGCAGTCCGGCAGGGGTCTACAATGAGCAGTTCTTC.